This T cell receptor (beta chain) was recorded in a study of beta chain features in type 1 diabetes. Of note for this clone: Its antigen remains unknown.

General observations from the study: In the patient group, naive, central memory and Treg TCRB repertoires seemed more alike than in the healthy donor group.

Reverse transcription of all isolated RNA meant that expressed TCRB transcripts were sequenced. Naive, central memory and regulatory T cell samples came to a mean of roughly 4 million reads. The table came from immunoSEQ multiplex PCR; TCRdb's copy has only in-frame clones and leaves some out. In the table there are some 150,000 clones, approximately 10% of which are singletons. Germline V gene sequence: CDR1 SGHTA, CDR2 FQGNSA. The junction had 4 bases not matched to a gene; V was cut back by 4 bases and J by 1 base. There are 15 residues in the CDR3. The gene calls are TRBV7-2 and TRBJ2-1, with TRBD1 matching over 7 bases. The clonotype was recovered from a young man in good health. The sequencing sample was made of central memory CD4+ T cells from blood. In DNA, the CDR3 is TGTGCCAGCAGCTACGACAGGGCATCCTACAATGAGCAGTTCTTC. This encodes CASSYDRASYNEQFF.